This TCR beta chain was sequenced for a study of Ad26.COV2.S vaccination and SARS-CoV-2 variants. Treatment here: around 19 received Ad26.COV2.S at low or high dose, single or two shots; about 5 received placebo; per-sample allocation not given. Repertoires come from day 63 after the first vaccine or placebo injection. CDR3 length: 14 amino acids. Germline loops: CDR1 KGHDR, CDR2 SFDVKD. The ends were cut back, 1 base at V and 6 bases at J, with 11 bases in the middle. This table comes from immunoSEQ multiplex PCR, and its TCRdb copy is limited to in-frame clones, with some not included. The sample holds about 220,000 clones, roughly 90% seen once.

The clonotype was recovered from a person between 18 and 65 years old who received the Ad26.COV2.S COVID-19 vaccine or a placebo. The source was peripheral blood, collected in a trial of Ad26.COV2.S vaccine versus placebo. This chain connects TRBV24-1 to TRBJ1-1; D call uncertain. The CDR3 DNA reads TGTGCCACCAGTGATTTCCGCGACGGGGCTGAAGCTTTCTTT. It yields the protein CATSDFRDGAEAFF.